This record covers a single T cell receptor beta chain. Its cognate antigen is unknown. The read terminates 3 residues ahead of where the CDR3 ends, so the germline J gene completes it. The data were taken from a study of T cells in women clearing cervical HPV infection. Study-level information: Blood came at first lesion visit for cases, post-clearance for controls.

Clones were sequenced by immunoSEQ multiplex PCR, and TCRdb holds only the in-frame ones, with some missing. In total, the table holds about 26,000 clones. Losses at the gene ends were 6 bases for V and 5 bases for J; bases not matched to a gene: 11. The CDR3 spans 14 residues. CDR1 and CDR2 (germline): DFQATT, SNEGSKA (reference sequence). Broader study findings: Richness plus V gene abundances separated cases from controls with AUC about 0.8. CIN3+ cases had significantly higher TCR richness than controls; evenness did not differ.

Sequenced input: blood buffy coat. The chain employs TRBV20-1 and TRBJ2-5; the match to TRBD2 covers 8 bases. This clonotype was sampled from a woman aged 18-70 years with a cervical HPV16 infection that either progressed to CIN3+ or cleared (not recorded which). The covered CDR3 bases are TGCAGTGCCTTCCCCCCGGGGGGGCGGGAGACC. Translating gives CSAFPPGGRET. The full-length CDR3 reads as CSAFPPGGRETQYF.